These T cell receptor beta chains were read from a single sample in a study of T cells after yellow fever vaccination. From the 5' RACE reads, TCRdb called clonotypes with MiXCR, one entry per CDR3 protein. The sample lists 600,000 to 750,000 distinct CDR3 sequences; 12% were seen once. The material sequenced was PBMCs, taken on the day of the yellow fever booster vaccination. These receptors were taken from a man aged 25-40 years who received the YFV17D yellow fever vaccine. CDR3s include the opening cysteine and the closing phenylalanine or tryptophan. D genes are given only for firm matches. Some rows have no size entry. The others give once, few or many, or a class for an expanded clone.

DNA: TGCAGTGCCGACCGTGGAAACATTCAGTACTTC; CDR3: CSADRGNIQYF; V: TRBV20-1; J: TRBJ2-4; size: few; D: .
DNA: TGTGCCAGCAGCTTCTTTCAGGGGTCTGGGAATTCACCCCTCCACTTT; CDR3: CASSFFQGSGNSPLHF; V: TRBV5-5; J: TRBJ1-6; size: .; D: .
DNA: TGTGCCAGCAGCTTAATCGCAGGTCCAGATACGCAGTATTTT; CDR3: CASSLIAGPDTQYF; V: TRBV7-9; J: TRBJ2-3; size: few; D: .
DNA: TGTGCCAGCAGTTACATACAAGCAAAGGAAAAACTGTTTTTT; CDR3: CASSYIQAKEKLFF; V: TRBV6-5; J: TRBJ1-4; size: .; D: .
DNA: TGTGCCTGGAGACCCGCAGTAGGGGTTCTAGCGATCAATGAGCAGTTCTTC; CDR3: CAWRPAVGVLAINEQFF; V: TRBV30; J: TRBJ2-1; size: .; D: .
DNA: TGTGCCAGCAGGGCACAGTATTACACCGGGGAGCTGTTTTTT; CDR3: CASRAQYYTGELFF; V: TRBV6-1; J: TRBJ2-2; size: few; D: .
DNA: TGTGCCAGCAGCTTTGGGGGCGGGAGGACGGAGACCCAGTACTTC; CDR3: CASSFGGGRTETQYF; V: TRBV7-2; J: TRBJ2-5; size: few; D: TRBD2
DNA: TGTGCCAGCAGCAGGTGTAGCGGGAGGTTCATTACCTTGGAGACCCAGTACTTC; CDR3: CASSRCSGRFITLETQYF; V: TRBV21-1; J: TRBJ2-5; size: few; D: .
DNA: TGTGCCAGCACCCAAGAGGAGACCCAGTACTTC; CDR3: CASTQEETQYF; V: TRBV12-3/TRBV12-4; J: TRBJ2-5; size: .; D: .
DNA: TGCGCCAGCAGCTTGGATGGGGGTTGGAACACTGAAGCTTTCTTT; CDR3: CASSLDGGWNTEAFF; V: TRBV5-1; J: TRBJ1-1; size: once; D: .
DNA: TGTGCCGCCAGGACTAGCGGCTACAATGAGCAGTTCTTC; CDR3: CAARTSGYNEQFF; V: TRBV2; J: TRBJ2-1; size: few; D: TRBD2
DNA: TGCAGTGCTAGAGATCCCCCCCCACGGGTGAGCAATCAGCCCCAGCATTTT; CDR3: CSARDPPPRVSNQPQHF; V: TRBV20-1; J: TRBJ1-5; size: .; D: .
DNA: TGCAGCGTTCAAGGGGGGAATGAAAAACTGTTTTTT; CDR3: CSVQGGNEKLFF; V: TRBV29-1; J: TRBJ1-4; size: few; D: .
DNA: TGCGCCAGCAGCTTGCCGCGCCTAGGGGAGGGTGAGACCCAGTACTTC; CDR3: CASSLPRLGEGETQYF; V: TRBV5-1; J: TRBJ2-5; size: .; D: TRBD2
DNA: TGTGCCAGCAGTCCAGGGGGATTTATCACAGATACGCAGTATTTT; CDR3: CASSPGGFITDTQYF; V: TRBV6-1; J: TRBJ2-3; size: .; D: TRBD1
DNA: TGTGCCGTACGGACAGGCGGGTCCTACGAGCAGTACTTC; CDR3: CAVRTGGSYEQYF; V: TRBV3-1; J: TRBJ2-7; size: .; D: TRBD1
DNA: TGTGCCAGCAGCGTAGCGGGGACACTGGCTGGGGCCAACGTCCTGACTTTC; CDR3: CASSVAGTLAGANVLTF; V: TRBV9; J: TRBJ2-6; size: .; D: .
DNA: TGTGCCTGGACCGGGGGCAGTGGCGTATGGTCCAGAGGGCCAAGGGGAACAGATACGCAGTATTTT; CDR3: CAWTGGSGVWSRGPRGTDTQYF; V: TRBV30; J: TRBJ2-3; size: .; D: .
DNA: TGTGCCAGCAGCTTAAACGGTTCACCCCTCCACTTT; CDR3: CASSLNGSPLHF; V: TRBV13; J: TRBJ1-6; size: few; D: .
DNA: TGTGCCAGCAGCGTGTCAGGGGGATCCTATAATTCACCCCTCCACTTT; CDR3: CASSVSGGSYNSPLHF; V: TRBV7-8; J: TRBJ1-6; size: .; D: TRBD1
DNA: TGCGCCAGCTCTTCCCACCACCAGGCCTCTGGGGCCAACGTCCTGACTTTC; CDR3: CASSSHHQASGANVLTF; V: TRBV5-1; J: TRBJ2-6; size: .; D: .
DNA: TGTGCCAGCAGCTTAGGGAGCGGGAGGCCCTCCTACAATGAGCAGTTCTTC; CDR3: CASSLGSGRPSYNEQFF; V: TRBV7-2; J: TRBJ2-1; size: .; D: TRBD2
DNA: TGTGCCAGCAGCTACCGTCATGAGCAGTTCTTC; CDR3: CASSYRHEQFF; V: TRBV12-3/TRBV12-4; J: TRBJ2-1; size: .; D: .
DNA: TGCGCCAGCAGTGGAATTGGACTAGCGGGAGAGCATGAGCAGTTCTTC; CDR3: CASSGIGLAGEHEQFF; V: TRBV10-1; J: TRBJ2-1; size: few; D: TRBD2